Below are 16 T cell receptor beta chains sequenced from a single sample in a study of T cell responses to AZD1222 COVID-19 vaccine. Produced via immunoSEQ multiplex PCR; TCRdb's table is partial and in-frame only. In the table there are about 53,000 clones, about 81% of which are singletons. The sample was peripheral blood, taken on day 0 of AZD1222 vaccination. Every receptor here comes from an adult in good health.

This chain uses TRBV28 with TRBJ1-1; the D is unclear. Per the germline V gene, CDR1 is MDHEN and CDR2 is SYDVKM. CDR3 length: 13 residues. Trimming took 6 bases from V and 1 from J, leaving 9 bases between them. The CDR3 region has the DNA TGTGCCAGCAGGGGTATGAAGAACACTGAAGCTTTCTTT. Encoded protein: CASRGMKNTEAFF.

V usage is TRBV2 and J usage is TRBJ2-3, with 8 bases matching TRBD1. With V trimmed by 6 bases and J by 2 bases, 13 bases remained unmatched. This CDR3 contains 17 residues. Germline CDR1 SNHLY, CDR2 FYNNEI. The CDR3 bases are TGTGCCAGCAGGACAACTTCGACAGGGGCGTCCACAGATACGCAGTATTTT. Protein sequence: CASRTTSTGASTDTQYF. Combining the CDR3 with reference TRBV2 and TRBJ2-3 gives the whole variable domain EPEVTQTPSHQVTQMGQEVILRCVPISNHLYFYWYRQILGQKVEFLVSFYNNEISEKSEIFDDQFSVERPDGSNFTLKIRSTKLEDSAMYFCASRTTSTGASTDTQYFGPGTRLTVL.

The chain uses TRBV19 and TRBJ2-3, with a tentative D call TRBD2 (6 bases). Trimming removed 6 bases at V and 5 bases at J, with 15 bases between. This CDR3 region has 14 residues. Germline assignment: CDR1 LNHDA and CDR2 SQIVND (reference sequence). The CDR3 reads CASSTGTLGDTQYF. DNA of the CDR3: TGTGCCAGTAGCACCGGGACTTTGGGAGATACGCAGTATTTT.

The J gene is TRBJ1-1, the V gene TRBV11-3; no reliable D call. This CDR3 has 14 residues. V was trimmed by 1 base and J by 7 bases, leaving 13 bases between them. CDR1 is SGHNT, CDR2 YENEEA, per germline. CDR3 coding DNA: TGTGCCAGCAGCTTAGTTACGGGGTTGGGTGAAGCTTTCTTT. It codes for CASSLVTGLGEAFF. Complete variable domain (other parts from reference TRBV11-3 and TRBJ1-1): EAGVVQSPRYKIIEKKQPVAFWCNPISGHNTLYWYLQNLGQGPELLIRYENEEAVDDSQLPKDRFSAERLKGVDSTLKIQPAELGDSAVYLCASSLVTGLGEAFFGQGTRLTVV.

The rearrangement joins TRBV4-1 to TRBJ1-4; no clear D. The ends were cut back, 0 bases at V and 6 bases at J, with 14 bases in the middle. The CDR3 length is 16 residues. The V gene's germline CDR1 is MGHRA and CDR2 YSYEKL. CDR3 amino acids: CASSQEPDVPHEKLFF. The CDR3 nucleotides read TGCGCCAGCAGCCAAGAACCGGACGTGCCCCATGAAAAACTGTTTTTT.

V gene TRBV3-1 (or the pseudogene TRBV3-2) combines with J gene TRBJ2-4, with 12 bases matching TRBD1. V was pared by 5 bases and J by 2 bases, with 7 bases of the junction left unmatched. The CDR3 loop spans 17 amino acids. Germline V gives CDR1 LGHDT, CDR2 YNNKEL (reference sequence). Here the CDR3 reads CASSEGGTGGSKNIQYF. CDR3 DNA: TGTGCCAGCAGCGAGGGAGGGACAGGGGGCTCCAAAAACATTCAGTACTTC.

The CDR3 loop is CASSLRANTEAFF. CDR3 bases: TGTGCCAGCAGCTTAAGGGCGAACACTGAAGCTTTCTTT. V and J are TRBV7-8 and TRBJ1-1; D unresolved. The CDR3 length is 13 residues. Germline V CDR1 and CDR2: SGHVS, FQNEAQ. V was shortened by 2 bases and J by 1 base, with 5 bases between the two germline ends.

The chain is built from TRBV30 and TRBJ2-7; TRBD2 agrees at 11 bases. Germline values: CDR1 GTSNPN, CDR2 SVGIG (reference sequence). The length of the CDR3 is 14 residues. V shed 1 base, J shed 3 bases, and the junction held 2 bases outside the gene matches. Written as DNA, the CDR3 is TGTGCCTGGAGTGAACTAGCGGGAGACTACGAGCAGTACTTC. This sequence encodes CAWSELAGDYEQYF.

The genes are TRBV5-4 and TRBJ2-7; 9 nucleotides agree with TRBD2. Germline V CDR1 and CDR2: SGHNT, YYREEE (reference sequence). V dropped 0 bases and J dropped 3; count of bases not matched to a gene: 7. The CDR3 extends over 16 amino acids. The CDR3: CASSLARTSANYEQYF. CDR3 coding DNA: TGTGCCAGCAGCTTGGCCAGGACTAGCGCTAACTACGAGCAGTACTTC.

The CDR3 sequence is CASSLDRGRGYTF. DNA of the CDR3: TGTGCCAGCAGCCTGGACAGGGGGCGAGGCTACACCTTC. This chain uses TRBV5-6 with TRBJ1-2; the match to TRBD1 covers 11 bases. Looked up from germline, CDR1 is SGHDT and CDR2 is YYEEEE. The CDR3 has 13 residues. V shed 4 bases, J shed 8 bases, and the junction held 4 bases outside the gene matches.

The chain joins TRBV5-1 to TRBJ2-1; unclear D gene. The CDR3 is made up of 13 amino acids. V lost 1 base to trimming and J lost 10 bases, with 12 bases between them. CDR1 SGHRS and CDR2 YFSETQ come from the germline V gene. CDR3 sequence: CASSLLELGEQFF. In nucleotides, the CDR3 is TGCGCCAGCAGCTTGCTAGAATTAGGGGAGCAGTTCTTC.

The CDR3 here is CASSQGILGYEQYF. CDR3 DNA sequence: TGTGCCAGCAGCCAGGGGATTTTGGGGTACGAGCAGTACTTC. The V gene is TRBV3-1 (or the pseudogene TRBV3-2), the J gene TRBJ2-7; D ambiguous. The CDR3 spans 14 residues. Trimming removed 3 bases at V and 4 bases at J, with 13 bases between. CDR1 and CDR2 (germline): LGHDT, YNNKEL (reference sequence).

This clone came up once. Here the CDR3 reads CASAEWGSDEQYF. CDR3 nucleotides: TGTGCCAGCGCGGAGTGGGGTAGCGACGAGCAGTACTTC. V gene TRBV27 combines with J gene TRBJ2-7; D possibly corresponds to TRBD2 (5 bases). The CDR3 is 13 amino acids. V dropped 8 bases and J dropped 5 bases, with 16 bases sitting between them. CDR1 and CDR2 (germline): MNHEY, SMNVEV (reference sequence).

This chain links TRBV9 with TRBJ2-1; D perhaps matches TRBD1 (6 bases). V lost 4 bases to trimming and J lost 7 bases, with 27 bases between them. The CDR3 is 18 amino acids. CDR1 and CDR2 (germline): SGDLS, YYNGEE. For the CDR3, the DNA is TGTGCCAGCAGCACACACGGCCTAGTAGGGGGAGAGTTAAATGAGCAGTTCTTC. Protein sequence: CASSTHGLVGGELNEQFF.

This rearrangement joins TRBV19 to TRBJ2-5; weak D call: TRBD2 (5 bases). CDR3 length: 12 amino acids. CDR1 is LNHDA, CDR2 SQIVND, per germline (reference sequence). V lost 7 bases to trimming and J lost 7 bases, with 13 bases between them. CDR3 loop: CASNEGLGTQYF. DNA of the CDR3: TGTGCCAGTAACGAGGGATTAGGGACCCAGTACTTC.

The gene calls are TRBV6-5 and TRBJ1-5, with TRBD1 matching 8 bases. This CDR3 region has 16 residues. With V trimmed by 4 bases and J by 8 bases, 13 bases remained unmatched. The germline V gene encodes CDR1 MNHEY and CDR2 SVGAGI. The CDR3 DNA reads TGTGCCAGCAGTTCGGGAGACAGGGGCACGGGGGAGCCCCAGCATTTT. This translates into CASSSGDRGTGEPQHF.